This entry features one T cell receptor beta chain sequence. Antigen specificity is unknown. This record comes from a study of vaccination and CD4 T cells after COVID-19. Overall study: With several mild cases and one severe, convalescent patients were SARS-CoV-2 positive by nasal swab PCR. Diagnosis preceded the drawing of post-COVID samples by a median approximately 110 days (range 35 to 161). Blood was drawn a median around 74 days post second dose, range 14 to 241. Study-level points and caveats: Analysis of convalescent patients found that 304 of 307 vaccine-specific clones were spike mono-reactive.

CDR1 and CDR2 (germline): SEHNR, FQNEAQ (reference sequence). CDR3 length: 12 amino acids. The ends were cut back, 4 bases at V and 8 bases at J, with 11 bases in the middle. Cultured CD4+ T cell DNA was sequenced using the Oncomine TCR Beta short-read assay. TCRdb passed the PCR reads through MiXCR, listing each CDR3 protein once. Among approximately 22,000 distinct CDR3 sequences, 62% were seen once, and the ten largest hold over 7.5%. The treatment denotes: roughly nine-day PBMC culture with coronavirus spike peptide pools or control peptides (ViraFEST assay). This clonotype was sampled from a human donor who had recovered from COVID-19. Material for sequencing was CD4+ T cells from blood, cultured in vitro. This rearrangement joins TRBV7-9 to TRBJ2-5; D remains unclear. Here the CDR3 DNA reads TGTGCCAGCAGCTCGGTCCAAGGTACCCAGTACTTC. Translation: CASSSVQGTQYF.